This T cell receptor (beta chain) was sequenced for a study of T cell responses to AZD1222 COVID-19 vaccine. CDR1 and CDR2 (germline): GTSNPN, SVGIG (reference sequence). This CDR3 comprises 16 residues. Between the trimmed V and J ends, which lost 0 bases and 2 bases, there was a span of 14 bases. Points from the study as a whole: Two AZD1222 administrations were followed by greater Spike-specific TCR breadth and depth.

Data came from immunoSEQ multiplex PCR; TCRdb stores just in-frame clones and leaves some out. This sample yields tens of thousands of clones, of which about four fifths are seen a single time; more than 20% belongs to the top ten. In the case of this clone: Its target is unknown.

The input for sequencing was peripheral blood, taken on day 0 of AZD1222 vaccination. This TCR was sampled from an adult in good health. The V call is TRBV30, the J call TRBJ1-5; D is uncertain. In DNA form, the CDR3 reads TGTGCCTGGAGTGTTTGGGGAAGGACGGGCAATCAGCCCCAGCATTTT. Protein: CAWSVWGRTGNQPQHF.